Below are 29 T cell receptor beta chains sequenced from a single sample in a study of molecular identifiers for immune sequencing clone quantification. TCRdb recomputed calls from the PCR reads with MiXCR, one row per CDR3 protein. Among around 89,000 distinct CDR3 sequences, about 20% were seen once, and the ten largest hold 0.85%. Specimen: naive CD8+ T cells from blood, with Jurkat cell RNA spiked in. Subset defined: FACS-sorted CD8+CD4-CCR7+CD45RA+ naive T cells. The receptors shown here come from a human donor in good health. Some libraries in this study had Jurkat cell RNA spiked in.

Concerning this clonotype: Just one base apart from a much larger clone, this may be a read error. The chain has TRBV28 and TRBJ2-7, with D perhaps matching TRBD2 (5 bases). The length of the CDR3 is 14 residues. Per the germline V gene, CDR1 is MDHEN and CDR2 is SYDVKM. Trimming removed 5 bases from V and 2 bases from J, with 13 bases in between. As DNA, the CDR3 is TGTGCCAGCAGTGATGAGGGAGTTCCCTACGAGCAGTACTTC. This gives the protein CASSDEGVPYEQYF. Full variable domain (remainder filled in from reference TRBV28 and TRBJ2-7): DVKVTQSSRYLVKRTGEKVFLECVQDMDHENMFWYRQDPGLGLRLIYFSYDVKMKEKGDIPEGYSVSREKKERFSLILESASTNQTSMYLCASSDEGVPYEQYFGPGTRLTVT.

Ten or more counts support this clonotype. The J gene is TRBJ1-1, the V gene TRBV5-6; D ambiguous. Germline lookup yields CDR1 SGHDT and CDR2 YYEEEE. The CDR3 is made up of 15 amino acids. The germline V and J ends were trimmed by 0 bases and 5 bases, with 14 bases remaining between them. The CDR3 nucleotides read TGTGCCAGCAGCTTGGTGCCCGGTAGTTGGACTGAAGCTTTCTTT. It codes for CASSLVPGSWTEAFF.

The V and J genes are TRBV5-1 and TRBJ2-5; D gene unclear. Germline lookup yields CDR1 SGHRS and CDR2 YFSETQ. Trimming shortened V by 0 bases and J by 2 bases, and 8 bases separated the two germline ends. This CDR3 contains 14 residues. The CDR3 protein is CASSLDGDQETQYF. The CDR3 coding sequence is TGCGCCAGCAGCTTGGATGGGGATCAAGAGACCCAGTACTTC.

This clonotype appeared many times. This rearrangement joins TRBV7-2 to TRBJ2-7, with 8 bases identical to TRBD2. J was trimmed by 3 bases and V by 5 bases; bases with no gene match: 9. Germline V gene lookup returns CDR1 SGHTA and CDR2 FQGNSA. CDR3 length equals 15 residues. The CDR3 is CASSPSERGYYEQYF. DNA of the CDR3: TGTGCCAGCAGCCCCTCTGAGCGGGGGTACTACGAGCAGTACTTC.

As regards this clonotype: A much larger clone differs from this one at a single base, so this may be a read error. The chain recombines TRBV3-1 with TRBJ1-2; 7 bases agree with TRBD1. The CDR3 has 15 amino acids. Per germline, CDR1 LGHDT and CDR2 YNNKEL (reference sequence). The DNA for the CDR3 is TGTGCCAGCAGCCAAGGTACAGGGGTTGGCTTTGGCTGCACCTTC. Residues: CASSQGTGVGFGCTF.

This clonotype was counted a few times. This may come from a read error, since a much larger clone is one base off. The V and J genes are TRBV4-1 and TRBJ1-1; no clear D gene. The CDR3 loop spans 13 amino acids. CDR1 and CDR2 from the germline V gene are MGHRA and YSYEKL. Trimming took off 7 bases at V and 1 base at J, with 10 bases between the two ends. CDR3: CASNQQRNTEAFF. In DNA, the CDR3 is TGCGCCAGCAACCAGCAGAGGAACACTGAAGCTTTCTTT.

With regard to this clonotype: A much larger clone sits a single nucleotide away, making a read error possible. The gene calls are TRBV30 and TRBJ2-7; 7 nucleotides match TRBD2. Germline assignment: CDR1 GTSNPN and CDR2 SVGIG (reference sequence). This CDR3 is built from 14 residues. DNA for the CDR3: TGTGCCTGGAGTACGGCGGGAGTTGGTTACGAGCGGTACTTC. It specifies CAWSTAGVGYERYF. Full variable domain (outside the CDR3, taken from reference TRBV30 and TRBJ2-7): SQTIHQWPATLVQPVGSPLSLECTVEGTSNPNLYWYRQAAGRGLQLLFYSVGIGQISSEVPQNLSASRPQDRQFILSSKKLLLSDSGFYLCAWSTAGVGYERYFGPGTRLTVT.

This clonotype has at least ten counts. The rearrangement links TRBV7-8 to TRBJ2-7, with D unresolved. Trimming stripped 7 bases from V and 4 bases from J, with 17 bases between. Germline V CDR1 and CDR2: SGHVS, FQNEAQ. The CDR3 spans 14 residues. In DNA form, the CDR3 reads TGTGCCAGCACCAACCCGCTGCCGGGTTACGAGCAGTACTTC. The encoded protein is CASTNPLPGYEQYF.

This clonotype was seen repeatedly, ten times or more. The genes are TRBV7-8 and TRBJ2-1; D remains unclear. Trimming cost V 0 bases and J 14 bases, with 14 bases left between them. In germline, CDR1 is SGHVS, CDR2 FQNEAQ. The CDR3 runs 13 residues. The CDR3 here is CASSLAFPDGKFF. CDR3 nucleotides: TGTGCCAGCAGCTTAGCGTTTCCGGACGGCAAGTTCTTC.

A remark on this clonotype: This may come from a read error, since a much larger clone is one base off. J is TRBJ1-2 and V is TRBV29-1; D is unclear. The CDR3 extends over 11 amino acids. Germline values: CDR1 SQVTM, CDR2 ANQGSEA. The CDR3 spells CGVEDGRGYTF. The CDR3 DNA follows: TGCGGCGTTGAAGATGGCAGGGGCTACACCTTC. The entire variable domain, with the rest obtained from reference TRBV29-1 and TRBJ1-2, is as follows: SAVISQKPSRDICQRGTSLTIQCQVDSQVTMMFWYRQQPGQSLTLIATANQGSEATYESGFVIDKFPISRPNLTFSTLTVSNMSPEDSSIYLCGVEDGRGYTFGSGTRLTVV.

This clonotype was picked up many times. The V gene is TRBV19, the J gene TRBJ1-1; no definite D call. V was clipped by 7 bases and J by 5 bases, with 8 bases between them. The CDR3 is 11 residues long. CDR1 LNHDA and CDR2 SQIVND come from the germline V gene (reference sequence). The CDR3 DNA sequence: TGTGCCAGTATACATCCAACTGAAGCTTTCTTT. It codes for CASIHPTEAFF.

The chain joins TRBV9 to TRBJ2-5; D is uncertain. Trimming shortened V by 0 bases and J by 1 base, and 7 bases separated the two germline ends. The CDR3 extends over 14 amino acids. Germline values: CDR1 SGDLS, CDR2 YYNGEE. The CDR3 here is CASSVGQTQETQYF. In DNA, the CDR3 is TGTGCCAGCAGCGTAGGCCAGACCCAAGAGACCCAGTACTTC. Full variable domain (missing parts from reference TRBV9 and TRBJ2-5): DSGVTQTPKHLITATGQRVTLRCSPRSGDLSVYWYQQSLDQGLQFLIQYYNGEERAKGNILERFSAQQFPDLHSELNLSSLELGDSALYFCASSVGQTQETQYFGPGTRLLVL.

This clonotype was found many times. The CDR3 region has the DNA TGCAGCGTTGAAGTTGACACTCCCGGGGATGAGCAGTTCTTC. Its protein product is CSVEVDTPGDEQFF. The J gene is TRBJ2-1, the V gene TRBV29-1; a possible D gene is TRBD2 (5 bases). This CDR3 contains 14 residues. Germline CDR1 SQVTM, CDR2 ANQGSEA. The ends were cut back, 1 base at V and 8 bases at J, with 15 bases in the middle.

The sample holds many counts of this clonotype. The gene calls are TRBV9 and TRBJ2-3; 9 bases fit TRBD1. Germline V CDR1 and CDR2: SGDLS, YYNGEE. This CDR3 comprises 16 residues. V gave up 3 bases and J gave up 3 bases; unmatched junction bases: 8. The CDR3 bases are TGTGCCAGCAGCGCCGAACAGGGGGCCTTAACAGATACGCAGTATTTT. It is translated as CASSAEQGALTDTQYF. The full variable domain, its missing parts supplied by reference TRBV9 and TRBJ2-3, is DSGVTQTPKHLITATGQRVTLRCSPRSGDLSVYWYQQSLDQGLQFLIQYYNGEERAKGNILERFSAQQFPDLHSELNLSSLELGDSALYFCASSAEQGALTDTQYFGPGTRLTVL.

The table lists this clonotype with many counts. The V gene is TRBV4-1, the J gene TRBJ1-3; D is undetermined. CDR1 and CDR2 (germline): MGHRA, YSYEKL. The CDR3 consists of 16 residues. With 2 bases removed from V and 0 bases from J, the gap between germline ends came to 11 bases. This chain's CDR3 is CASSQPSPSSGNTIYF. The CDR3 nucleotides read TGCGCCAGCAGCCAACCTTCACCGAGCTCTGGAAACACCATATATTTT.

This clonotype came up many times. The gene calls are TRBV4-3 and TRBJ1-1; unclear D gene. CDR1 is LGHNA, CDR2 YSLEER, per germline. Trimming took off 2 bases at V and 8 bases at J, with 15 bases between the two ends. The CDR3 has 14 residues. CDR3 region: CASSQMGLSGEAFF. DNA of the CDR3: TGCGCCAGCAGCCAAATGGGGTTATCGGGGGAAGCTTTCTTT.

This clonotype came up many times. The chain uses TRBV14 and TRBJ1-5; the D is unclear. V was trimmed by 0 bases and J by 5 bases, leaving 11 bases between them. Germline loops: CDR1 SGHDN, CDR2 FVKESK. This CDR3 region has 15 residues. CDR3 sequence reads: CASSQDTRADQPQHF. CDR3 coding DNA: TGTGCCAGCAGCCAAGATACTCGAGCGGATCAGCCCCAGCATTTT.

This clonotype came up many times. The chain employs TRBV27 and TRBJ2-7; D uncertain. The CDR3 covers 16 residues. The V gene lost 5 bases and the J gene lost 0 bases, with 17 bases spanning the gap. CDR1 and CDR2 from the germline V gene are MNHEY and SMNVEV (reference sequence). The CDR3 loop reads CASSLTAPKNSYEQYF. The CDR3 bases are TGTGCCAGCAGTCTCACCGCCCCGAAGAACTCCTACGAGCAGTACTTC.

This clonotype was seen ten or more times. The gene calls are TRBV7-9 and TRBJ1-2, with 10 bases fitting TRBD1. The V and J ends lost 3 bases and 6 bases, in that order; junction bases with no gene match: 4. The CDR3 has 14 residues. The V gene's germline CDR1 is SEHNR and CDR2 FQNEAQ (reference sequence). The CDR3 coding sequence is TGTGCCAGCAGCTTCGCAGACAGGGGGCATGGCTACACCTTC. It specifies CASSFADRGHGYTF. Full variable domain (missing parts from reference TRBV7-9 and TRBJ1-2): DTGVSQNPRHKITKRGQNVTFRCDPISEHNRLYWYRQTLGQGPEFLTYFQNEAQLEKSRLLSDRFSAERPKGSFSTLEIQRTEQGDSAMYLCASSFADRGHGYTFGSGTRLTVV.

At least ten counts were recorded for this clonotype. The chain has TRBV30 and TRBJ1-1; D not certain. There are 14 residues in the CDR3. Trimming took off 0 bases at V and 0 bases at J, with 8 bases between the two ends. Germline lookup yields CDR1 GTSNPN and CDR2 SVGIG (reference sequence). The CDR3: CAWSVEFLNTEAFF. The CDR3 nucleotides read TGTGCCTGGAGTGTGGAGTTCTTGAACACTGAAGCTTTCTTT.

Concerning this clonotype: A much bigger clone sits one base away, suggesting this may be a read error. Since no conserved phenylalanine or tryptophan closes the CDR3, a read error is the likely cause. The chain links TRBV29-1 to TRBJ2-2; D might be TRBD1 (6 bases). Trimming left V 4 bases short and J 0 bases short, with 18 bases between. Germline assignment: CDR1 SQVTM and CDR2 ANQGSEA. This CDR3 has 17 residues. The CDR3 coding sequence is TGCAGCGTTGTGGGTCAGGGGCCTTTCGCGAACACCGGGGAGCTGTTTTCT. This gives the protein CSVVGQGPFANTGELFS.

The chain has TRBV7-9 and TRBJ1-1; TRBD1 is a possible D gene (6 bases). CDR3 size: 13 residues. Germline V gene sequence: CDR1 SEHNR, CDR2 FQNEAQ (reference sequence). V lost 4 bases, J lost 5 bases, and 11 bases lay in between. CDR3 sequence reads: CASSSPGATEAFF. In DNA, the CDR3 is TGTGCCAGCAGCTCACCAGGGGCGACTGAAGCTTTCTTT. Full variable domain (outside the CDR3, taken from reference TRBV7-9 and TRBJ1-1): DTGVSQNPRHKITKRGQNVTFRCDPISEHNRLYWYRQTLGQGPEFLTYFQNEAQLEKSRLLSDRFSAERPKGSFSTLEIQRTEQGDSAMYLCASSSPGATEAFFGQGTRLTVV.

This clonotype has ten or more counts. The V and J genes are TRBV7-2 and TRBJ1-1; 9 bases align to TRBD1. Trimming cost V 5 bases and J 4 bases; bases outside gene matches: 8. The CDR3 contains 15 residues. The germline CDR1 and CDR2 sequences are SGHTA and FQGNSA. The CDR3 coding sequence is TGTGCCAGCAGCGGTTACAGGGGGCCAGCCACTGAAGCTTTCTTT. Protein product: CASSGYRGPATEAFF.

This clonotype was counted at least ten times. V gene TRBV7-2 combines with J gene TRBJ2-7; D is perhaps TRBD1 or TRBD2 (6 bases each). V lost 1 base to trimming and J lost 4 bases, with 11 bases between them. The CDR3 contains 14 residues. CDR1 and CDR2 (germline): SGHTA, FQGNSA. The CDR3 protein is CASSLDWGAYEQYF. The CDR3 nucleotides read TGTGCCAGCAGCTTAGATTGGGGGGCGTACGAGCAGTACTTC.

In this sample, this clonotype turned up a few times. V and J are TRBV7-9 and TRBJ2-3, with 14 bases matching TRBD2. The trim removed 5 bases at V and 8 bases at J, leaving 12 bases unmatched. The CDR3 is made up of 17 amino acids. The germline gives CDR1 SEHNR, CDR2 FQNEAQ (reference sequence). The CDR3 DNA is TGTGCCAGCAGCCCGATGGGACTAGCGGGAGTCTCGGGTACGCAGTATTTT. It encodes CASSPMGLAGVSGTQYF.

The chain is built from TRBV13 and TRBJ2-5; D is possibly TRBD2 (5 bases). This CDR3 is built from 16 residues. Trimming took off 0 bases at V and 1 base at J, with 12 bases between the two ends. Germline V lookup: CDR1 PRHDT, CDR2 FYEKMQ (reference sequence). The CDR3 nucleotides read TGTGCCAGCAGCTTAGGGGCGGGCACGATCCAAGAGACCCAGTACTTC. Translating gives CASSLGAGTIQETQYF.

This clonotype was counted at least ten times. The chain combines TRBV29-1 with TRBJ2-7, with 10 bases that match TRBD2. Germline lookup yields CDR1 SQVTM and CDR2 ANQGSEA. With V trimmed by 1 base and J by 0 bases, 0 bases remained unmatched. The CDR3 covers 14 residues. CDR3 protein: CSVEGLAGSYEQYF. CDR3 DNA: TGCAGCGTTGAAGGACTAGCGGGCTCCTACGAGCAGTACTTC.

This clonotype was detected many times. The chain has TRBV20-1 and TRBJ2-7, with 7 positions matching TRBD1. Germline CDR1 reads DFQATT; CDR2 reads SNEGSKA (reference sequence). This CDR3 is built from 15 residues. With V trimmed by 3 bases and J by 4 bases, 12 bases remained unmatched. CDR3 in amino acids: CSASVVGGDVYEQYF. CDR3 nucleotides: TGCAGTGCTAGTGTGGTAGGGGGCGACGTTTACGAGCAGTACTTC.

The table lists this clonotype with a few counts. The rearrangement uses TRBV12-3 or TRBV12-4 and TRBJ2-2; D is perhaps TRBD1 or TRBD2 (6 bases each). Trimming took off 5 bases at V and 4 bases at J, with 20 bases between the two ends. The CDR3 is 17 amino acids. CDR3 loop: CASSASGAGPGTGELFF. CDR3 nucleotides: TGTGCCAGCAGTGCCTCGGGGGCGGGTCCGGGCACCGGGGAGCTGTTTTTT.